This is a list of T cell receptor beta chains from one sample in a study. TCRdb independently ran MiXCR on the RT-PCR reads; one entry per CDR3 protein. The sample has about 680,000 distinct CDR3 sequences; approximately 15% are singletons. Sequences were obtained from memory CD4+ T cells from blood. These receptors were taken from a female donor in good health, serving as a healthy control. CDR3s include the opening cysteine and the closing phenylalanine or tryptophan. Fields, in order: V gene, clone size, J gene, D gene, CDR3 protein, CDR3 DNA. D genes are given only for firm matches. Rows may omit the clone size; those that give it use once, few, many or a size class.

TRBV11-2	few	TRBJ2-1	TRBD1	CASRLGQGAYNEQFF	TGTGCCAGCAGATTGGGACAGGGGGCTTACAATGAGCAGTTCTTC
TRBV7-2	few	TRBJ1-5	NA	CASSLGTDQNQPQHF	TGTGCCAGCAGCTTAGGGACAGACCAAAATCAGCCCCAGCATTTT
TRBV20-1	few	TRBJ2-7	NA	CSARDQGPYEQYF	TGCAGTGCTAGAGATCAGGGCCCCTACGAGCAGTACTTC
TRBV5-4	NA	TRBJ2-3	NA	CASSLAASSTDTQYF	TGTGCCAGCAGCTTGGCGGCTAGTAGCACAGATACGCAGTATTTT
TRBV20-1	many	TRBJ2-3	NA	CSASTISTDTQYF	TGCAGTGCTTCCACCATTAGCACAGATACGCAGTATTTT
TRBV19	NA	TRBJ2-1	TRBD1	CASKRQGADEQFF	TGTGCCAGTAAGCGGCAGGGGGCCGATGAGCAGTTCTTC
TRBV7-2	many	TRBJ2-7	NA	CASSLYGSSSYEQYF	TGTGCCAGCAGCTTATACGGGAGTAGCTCCTACGAGCAGTACTTC
TRBV10-3	NA	TRBJ2-7	NA	CAISTGLTAGEQYF	TGTGCCATCAGTACCGGACTGACGGCAGGCGAGCAGTACTTC
TRBV10-3	NA	TRBJ2-1	TRBD2	CAISREASGNNEQFF	TGTGCCATCTCTCGGGAGGCTAGCGGGAACAATGAGCAGTTCTTC
TRBV9	NA	TRBJ2-7	NA	CASSLGRSGWTYEQYF	TGTGCCAGCAGCCTTGGAAGGTCGGGATGGACCTACGAGCAGTACTTC
TRBV20-1	few	TRBJ2-5	NA	CSARLPAEAETQYF	TGCAGTGCTAGACTTCCAGCGGAGGCGGAGACCCAGTACTTC
TRBV5-1	many	TRBJ2-1	TRBD2	CASSSLAGGGSEQFF	TGCGCCAGCAGCTCTCTAGCGGGAGGGGGAAGTGAGCAGTTCTTC
TRBV20-1	many	TRBJ2-2	NA	CSARPGGNTGELFF	TGCAGTGCTAGGCCCGGAGGGAACACCGGGGAGCTGTTTTTT
TRBV12-3/TRBV12-4	few	TRBJ2-2	TRBD2	CASSLPSGGGSGELFF	TGTGCCAGCAGTTTACCGAGCGGGGGGGGCTCCGGGGAGCTGTTTTTT
TRBV11-2	many	TRBJ2-1	TRBD2	CASSWVSGSGGNEQFF	TGTGCCAGCAGTTGGGTTAGCGGGAGTGGCGGCAATGAGCAGTTCTTC
TRBV4-3	many	TRBJ1-2	TRBD1	CASSEEPGQGYGYTF	TGCGCCAGCAGCGAAGAGCCGGGACAGGGCTATGGCTACACCTTC
TRBV6-5	NA	TRBJ1-2	NA	CATQADLGHYGYTF	TGTGCCACCCAGGCCGACCTAGGTCACTATGGCTACACCTTC
TRBV6-6	NA	TRBJ1-1	NA	CASSSTLTPMNTEAFF	TGTGCCAGCAGCTCAACCCTGACACCTATGAACACTGAAGCTTTCTTT
TRBV6-5	many	TRBJ2-7	NA	CASSYLGGEQYF	TGTGCCAGCAGTTACTTGGGCGGCGAGCAGTACTTC
TRBV20-1	few	TRBJ1-6	NA	CSARKTDRSSYNSPLHF	TGCAGTGCTAGAAAAACCGACAGGAGCTCCTATAATTCACCCCTCCACTTT
TRBV7-2	many	TRBJ2-7	NA	CASSLIGPEQYF	TGTGCCAGCAGCTTAATTGGCCCCGAGCAGTACTTC
TRBV4-2	NA	TRBJ2-5	TRBD1	CASSQKDRSQETQYF	TGTGCCAGCAGCCAGAAGGACAGGAGCCAAGAGACCCAGTACTTC
TRBV27	NA	TRBJ2-7	TRBD2	CASSPGLAVYEQYF	TGTGCCAGCAGTCCGGGACTAGCAGTATACGAGCAGTACTTC
TRBV6-2/TRBV6-3	many	TRBJ2-7	NA	CASSYPPSYEQYF	TGTGCCAGCAGTTATCCACCTTCCTACGAGCAGTACTTC
TRBV5-1	few	TRBJ1-1	NA	CASSLTGSLNTEAFF	TGCGCCAGCAGCTTGACAGGGTCTTTGAACACTGAAGCTTTCTTT
TRBV4-2	few	TRBJ2-2	NA	CASSQDWATNTGELFF	TGTGCCAGCAGCCAAGATTGGGCGACGAACACCGGGGAGCTGTTTTTT
TRBV5-1	few	TRBJ2-3	TRBD2	CASSPLAADTQYF	TGCGCCAGCAGTCCCCTAGCGGCAGATACGCAGTATTTT
TRBV12-3/TRBV12-4	many	TRBJ2-2	NA	CASSFLEVGELFF	TGTGCCAGCAGTTTTTTAGAAGTCGGGGAGCTGTTTTTT
TRBV29-1	many	TRBJ1-1	NA	CSVGWGRDTEAFF	TGCAGCGTTGGTTGGGGGCGGGACACTGAAGCTTTCTTT
TRBV4-2	NA	TRBJ1-1	TRBD1	CASSQLTGGNTEAFF	TGTGCCAGCAGCCAATTAACAGGGGGGAACACTGAAGCTTTCTTT
TRBV6-5	NA	TRBJ1-1	TRBD1	CASSSGQVQMNTEAFF	TGTGCCAGCAGTTCAGGACAGGTTCAAATGAACACTGAAGCTTTCTTT
TRBV15	few	TRBJ2-1	NA	CATSRGGGSYNEQFF	TGTGCCACCAGCAGAGGAGGGGGCTCCTACAATGAGCAGTTCTTC
TRBV29-1	NA	TRBJ1-4	TRBD1	CSAGGGQGNEKLFF	TGCAGCGCCGGCGGGGGACAGGGCAATGAAAAACTGTTTTTT
TRBV7-2	NA	TRBJ1-2	TRBD1	CASSLGIGGAYGYTF	TGTGCCAGCAGCTTAGGAATAGGGGGCGCCTATGGCTACACCTTC
TRBV9	NA	TRBJ1-6	NA	CASSVMTDNSPLHF	TGTGCCAGCAGCGTTATGACAGATAATTCACCCCTCCACTTT
TRBV4-2	once	TRBJ2-2	TRBD2	CASSPRTSTNTGELFF	TGTGCCAGCAGCCCTCGGACTAGCACGAACACCGGGGAGCTGTTCTTT
TRBV29-1	many	TRBJ2-7	TRBD2	CSATSGTYEQYF	TGCAGCGCGACTAGCGGGACCTACGAGCAGTACTTC
TRBV20-1	NA	TRBJ2-7	TRBD2	CSARVGTSGNYEQYF	TGCAGTGCTAGAGTAGGGACTAGCGGGAACTACGAGCAGTACTTC
TRBV6-2/TRBV6-3	many	TRBJ2-2	NA	CASSYSRRMNTGELFF	TGTGCCAGCAGTTACTCGAGGCGGATGAACACCGGGGAGCTGTTTTTT
TRBV5-1	many	TRBJ2-7	TRBD1	CASSTGQGYEQYF	TGCGCCAGCAGCACTGGACAGGGCTACGAGCAGTACTTC
TRBV5-1	NA	TRBJ2-1	TRBD2	CASSLGASGYNEQFF	TGCGCCAGCAGCTTGGGAGCTAGCGGTTACAATGAGCAGTTCTTC
TRBV19	NA	TRBJ1-4	TRBD1	CASKTGTGNEKLFF	TGTGCCAGTAAAACTGGGACAGGCAACGAAAAACTGTTTTTT
TRBV6-5	many	TRBJ1-3	NA	CASSYSGPYSGNTIYF	TGTGCCAGCAGTTACTCTGGTCCATACTCTGGAAACACCATATATTTT